These T cell receptor beta chains were read from a single sample in a study of beta chain features in type 1 diabetes. Method: immunoSEQ multiplex PCR; TCRdb's copy keeps in-frame clones and lacks some. The data show about 130,000 clones, 7% to 10% seen once. The sample comprised central memory CD4+ T cells from blood. The receptors were gathered from a man between 18 and 35 years old in good health. Both conserved end residues are part of each CDR3. D genes are given only for firm matches. A row's size may be missing; if present it is once, few, many or a size class.

D | J | size | V | DNA | CDR3
NA | TRBJ1-5 | NA | TRBV4-2 | TGTGCCAGCAGCTTAGTGGGGGGAGGGGGTCAGCCCCAGCATTTT | CASSLVGGGGQPQHF
NA | TRBJ1-2 | few | TRBV28 | TGTGCCAGCAGAACCAGGGACTATGGCTACACCTTC | CASRTRDYGYTF
TRBD1 | TRBJ2-3 | few | TRBV2 | TGTGCCAGCAGTAAGAGGGGGCGCGGCACAGATACGCAGTATTTT | CASSKRGRGTDTQYF
NA | TRBJ1-1 | NA | TRBV7-8 | TGTGCCAGCAGCCAAGGAAGGGGCACTGAAGCTTTCTTT | CASSQGRGTEAFF
TRBD1 | TRBJ1-3 | NA | TRBV6-6 | TGTGCCAGCACACGACAGGGGGCCGGAGGAAACACCATATATTTT | CASTRQGAGGNTIYF
NA | TRBJ2-7 | few | TRBV16 | TGTGCCAGCAGCCAGGGGGCTTACGAGCAGTACTTC | CASSQGAYEQYF
NA | TRBJ1-3 | few | TRBV7-9 | TGTGCCAGCAGGCCACTGGGGGCCGGCAGAAACACCATATATTTT | CASRPLGAGRNTIYF
NA | TRBJ1-1 | many | TRBV7-6 | TGTGCCAGCAGCTTACAGGGAAACACTGAAGCTTTCTTT | CASSLQGNTEAFF
NA | TRBJ1-5 | NA | TRBV6-1 | TGTGCCAGCAATGGGGACTTTAGCAATCAGCCCCAGCATTTT | CASNGDFSNQPQHF
TRBD2 | TRBJ2-3 | few | TRBV6-1 | TGTGCCAGCAGGAAGACTAGCGGGGCGACAGATACGCAGTATTTT | CASRKTSGATDTQYF
NA | TRBJ2-2 | NA | TRBV6-5 | TGTGCCAGCACCCGCACCAGGGTGAACACCGGGGAGCTGTTTTTT | CASTRTRVNTGELFF
TRBD2 | TRBJ2-5 | NA | TRBV7-3 | TGTGCCAGCAGCTTAACGGGCGGGGGGGAGACCCAGTACTTC | CASSLTGGGETQYF
NA | TRBJ2-7 | few | TRBV28 | TGTGCCAGCAGCCCCGGCGGGGCTCTTATTTACGAGCAGTACTTC | CASSPGGALIYEQYF
NA | TRBJ2-4 | many | TRBV7-2 | TGTGCCAGCAGCTTAGTCCCAGGGGCGAACTGGAACATTCAGTACTTC | CASSLVPGANWNIQYF
TRBD2 | TRBJ2-1 | many | TRBV29-1 | TGCAGCTTATATAGCGGGGGGGATGAGCAGTTCTTC | CSLYSGGDEQFF
TRBD2 | TRBJ2-6 | many | TRBV30 | TGTGCCTCCCGAACGGGGGGGCTCAGTAATGGGGCCAACGTCCTGACTTTC | CASRTGGLSNGANVLTF
NA | TRBJ1-5 | few | TRBV6-5 | TGTGCCAGCAGAGGGACAATAGTCAATCAGCCCCAGCATTTT | CASRGTIVNQPQHF
NA | TRBJ2-2 | few | TRBV18 | TGTGCCAGCTCACCGGGAGACACCGGGGAGCTGTTTTTT | CASSPGDTGELFF
TRBD1 | TRBJ2-7 | NA | TRBV7-2 | TGTGCCAGCAGCCTAACAGGGGCCTGGTCTGGGTACGAGCAGTACTTC | CASSLTGAWSGYEQYF
TRBD1 | TRBJ2-6 | NA | TRBV18 | TGTGCCAGCTCATCCTTTTCCGGGACAGGGGGCTCTGGGGCCAACGTCCTGACTTTC | CASSSFSGTGGSGANVLTF
NA | TRBJ2-2 | NA | TRBV6-6 | TGTGCCAGCACCCTGGGAGCGAACACCGGGGAGCTGTTTTTT | CASTLGANTGELFF
TRBD1 | TRBJ1-2 | few | TRBV9 | TGTGCCAGCAGCGCACAGGGGCAGAGCTATGGCTACACCTTC | CASSAQGQSYGYTF
TRBD1 | TRBJ1-6 | few | TRBV18 | TGTGCCAGCTCAGGACAGGCGATCTATAATTCACCCCTCCACTTT | CASSGQAIYNSPLHF
NA | TRBJ1-2 | few | TRBV11-2 | TGTGCCAGCAGCGCCCGGGACATGGGTGGCTACACCTTC | CASSARDMGGYTF
TRBD2 | TRBJ2-5 | few | TRBV2 | TGTGCCAGCAGCTGGGGAGGGAGCCAAGAGACCCAGTACTTC | CASSWGGSQETQYF
TRBD1 | TRBJ1-2 | few | TRBV18 | TGTGCCAGCTCACCACCAGACAGGGTTGGCTACACCTTC | CASSPPDRVGYTF
TRBD1 | TRBJ1-2 | many | TRBV29-1 | TGCAGCGTTGTACAGGGGCGAGGCTATGGCTACACCTTC | CSVVQGRGYGYTF
TRBD2 | TRBJ2-3 | few | TRBV7-9 | TGTGCCAGCAGCTCTAGCGGGGGAATAGATACGCAGTATTTT | CASSSSGGIDTQYF
NA | TRBJ2-4 | NA | TRBV4-3 | TGCGCCAGCAGCCAATTCCCAGAGGCGACGGCCAAAAACATTCAGTACTTC | CASSQFPEATAKNIQYF
NA | TRBJ2-1 | NA | TRBV6-5 | TGTGCCAGCAGTTACTCCGCTATACCCAATGAGCAGTTCTTC | CASSYSAIPNEQFF
NA | TRBJ1-2 | NA | TRBV6-5 | TGTGCCAGCACCCGGGGGGAGGGATCTTATGGCTACACCTTC | CASTRGEGSYGYTF
NA | TRBJ1-4 | few | TRBV19 | TGTGCCAGTAGTATCAGGACAACTAATGAAAAACTGTTTTTT | CASSIRTTNEKLFF
NA | TRBJ1-5 | few | TRBV20-1 | TGCAGTGCTAGTTTGGGCCAGCCCCAGCATTTT | CSASLGQPQHF
TRBD1 | TRBJ2-3 | few | TRBV7-9 | TGTGCCAGCAGCTTAGGAGACAGGGCGGGAGATACGCAGTATTTT | CASSLGDRAGDTQYF
NA | TRBJ2-7 | few | TRBV7-2 | TGTGCCAGCAGCTTACTAGTTGAGCAGTACTTC | CASSLLVEQYF
TRBD1 | TRBJ1-4 | few | TRBV4-2 | TGTGCCAGCAGCTCAACCCCGACAGGGGGCAAAGGAAAACTGTTTTTT | CASSSTPTGGKGKLFF
TRBD2 | TRBJ2-1 | NA | TRBV9 | TGTGCCAGCAGCGCCCTAGCGGGCACCTACAATGAGCAGTTCTTC | CASSALAGTYNEQFF